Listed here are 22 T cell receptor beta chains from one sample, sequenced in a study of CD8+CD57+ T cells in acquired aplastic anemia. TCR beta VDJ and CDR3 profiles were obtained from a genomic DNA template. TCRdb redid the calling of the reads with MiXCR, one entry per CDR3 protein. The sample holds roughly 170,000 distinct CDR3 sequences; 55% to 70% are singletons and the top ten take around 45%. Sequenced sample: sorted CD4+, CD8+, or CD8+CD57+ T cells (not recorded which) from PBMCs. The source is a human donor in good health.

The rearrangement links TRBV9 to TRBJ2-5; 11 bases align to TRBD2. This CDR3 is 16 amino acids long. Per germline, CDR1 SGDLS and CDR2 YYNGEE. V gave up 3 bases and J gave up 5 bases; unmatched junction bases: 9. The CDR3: CASSGSTSGSYETQYF. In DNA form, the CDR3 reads TGTGCCAGCAGCGGATCTACTAGCGGGAGCTACGAGACCCAGTACTTC.

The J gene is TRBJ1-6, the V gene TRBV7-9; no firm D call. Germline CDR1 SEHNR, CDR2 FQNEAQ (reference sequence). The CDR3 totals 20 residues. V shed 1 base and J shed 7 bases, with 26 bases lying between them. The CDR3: CASSLEVTSWDSTGNSPLHF. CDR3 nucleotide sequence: TGTGCCAGCAGCTTAGAGGTTACGTCATGGGATTCTACTGGGAATTCACCCCTCCACTTT.

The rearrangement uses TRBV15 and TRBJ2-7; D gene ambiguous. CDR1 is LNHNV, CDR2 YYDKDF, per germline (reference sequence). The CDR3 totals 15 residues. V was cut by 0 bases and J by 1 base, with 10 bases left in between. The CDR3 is CATSRDDSPSYEQYF. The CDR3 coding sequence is TGTGCCACCAGCAGAGATGATTCCCCGTCCTACGAGCAGTACTTC. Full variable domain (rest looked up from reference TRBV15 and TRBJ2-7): DAMVIQNPRYQVTQFGKPVTLSCSQTLNHNVMYWYQQKSSQAPKLLFHYYDKDFNNEADTPDNFQSRRPNTSFCFLDIRSPGLGDTAMYLCATSRDDSPSYEQYFGPGTRLTVT.

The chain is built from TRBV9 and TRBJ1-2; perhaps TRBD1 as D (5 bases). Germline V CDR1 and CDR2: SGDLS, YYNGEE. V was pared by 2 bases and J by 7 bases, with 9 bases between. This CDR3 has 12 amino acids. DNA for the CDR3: TGTGCCAGCAGCGTTAGCGGGACTGGCTACACCTTC. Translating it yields CASSVSGTGYTF. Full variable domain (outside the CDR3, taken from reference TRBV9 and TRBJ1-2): DSGVTQTPKHLITATGQRVTLRCSPRSGDLSVYWYQQSLDQGLQFLIQYYNGEERAKGNILERFSAQQFPDLHSELNLSSLELGDSALYFCASSVSGTGYTFGSGTRLTVV.

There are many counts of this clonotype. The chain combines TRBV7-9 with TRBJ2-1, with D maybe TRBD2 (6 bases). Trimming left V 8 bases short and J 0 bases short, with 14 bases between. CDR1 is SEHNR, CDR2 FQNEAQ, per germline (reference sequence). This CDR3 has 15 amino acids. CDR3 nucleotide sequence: TGTGCCAGCGGACTGGGGGGTTCCTCCTACAATGAGCAGTTCTTC. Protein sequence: CASGLGGSSYNEQFF.

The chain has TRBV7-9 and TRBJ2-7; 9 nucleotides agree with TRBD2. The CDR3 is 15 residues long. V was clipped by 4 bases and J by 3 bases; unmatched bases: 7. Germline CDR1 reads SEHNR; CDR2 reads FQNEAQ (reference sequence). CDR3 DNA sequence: TGTGCCAGCAGCTCCCGCGGGGGGGACCTCTACGAGCAGTACTTC. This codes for CASSSRGGDLYEQYF.

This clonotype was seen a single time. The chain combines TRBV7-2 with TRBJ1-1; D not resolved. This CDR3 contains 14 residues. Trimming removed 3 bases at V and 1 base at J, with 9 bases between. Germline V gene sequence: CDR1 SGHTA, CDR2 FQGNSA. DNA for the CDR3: TGTGCCAGCAGCTTCATGAATGGGAACACTGAAGCTTTCTTT. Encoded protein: CASSFMNGNTEAFF.

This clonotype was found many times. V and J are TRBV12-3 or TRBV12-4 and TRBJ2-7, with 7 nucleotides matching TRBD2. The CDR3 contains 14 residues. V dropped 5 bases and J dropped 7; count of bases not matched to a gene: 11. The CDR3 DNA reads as TGTGCCAGCAGTCCTTTGGCGGGAGTCGGAGAGCAGTACTTC. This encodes CASSPLAGVGEQYF.

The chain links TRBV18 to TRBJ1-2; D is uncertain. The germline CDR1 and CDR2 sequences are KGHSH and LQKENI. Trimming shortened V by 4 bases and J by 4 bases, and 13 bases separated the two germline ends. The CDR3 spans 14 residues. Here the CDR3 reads CASSLRTGAYGYTF. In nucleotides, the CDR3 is TGTGCCAGCTCACTCCGCACCGGAGCCTATGGCTACACCTTC.

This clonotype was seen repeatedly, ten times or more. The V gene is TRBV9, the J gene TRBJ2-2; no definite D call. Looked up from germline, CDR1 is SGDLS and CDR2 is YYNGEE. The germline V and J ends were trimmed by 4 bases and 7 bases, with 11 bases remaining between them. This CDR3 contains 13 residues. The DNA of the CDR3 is TGTGCCAGCAGCCCCGGCTTCAGCGGGGAGCTGTTTTTT. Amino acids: CASSPGFSGELFF.

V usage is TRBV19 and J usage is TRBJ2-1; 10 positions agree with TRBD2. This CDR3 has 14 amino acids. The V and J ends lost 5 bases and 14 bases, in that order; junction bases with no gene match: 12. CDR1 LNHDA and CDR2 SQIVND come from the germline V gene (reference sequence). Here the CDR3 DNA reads TGTGCCAGTAGTGGTCTAGCGGGAGTTTCCGAAGAGTTCTTC. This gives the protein CASSGLAGVSEEFF.

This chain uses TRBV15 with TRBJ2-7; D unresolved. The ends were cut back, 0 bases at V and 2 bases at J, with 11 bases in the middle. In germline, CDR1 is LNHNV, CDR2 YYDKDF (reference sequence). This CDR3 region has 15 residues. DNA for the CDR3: TGTGCCACCAGCAGAGATACCACCGTCACCTACGAGCAGTACTTC. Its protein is CATSRDTTVTYEQYF.

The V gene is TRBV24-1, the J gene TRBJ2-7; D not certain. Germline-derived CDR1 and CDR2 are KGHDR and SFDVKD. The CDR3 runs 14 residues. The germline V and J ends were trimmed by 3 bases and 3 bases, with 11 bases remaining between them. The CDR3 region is CATSDTTVNYEQYF. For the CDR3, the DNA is TGTGCCACCAGTGATACTACAGTGAACTACGAGCAGTACTTC.

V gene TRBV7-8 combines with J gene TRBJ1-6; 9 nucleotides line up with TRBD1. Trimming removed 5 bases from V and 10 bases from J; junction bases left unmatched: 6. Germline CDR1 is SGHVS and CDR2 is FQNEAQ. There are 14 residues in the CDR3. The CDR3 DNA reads TGTGCCAGCAGCGCACAGGGGGCAGCGTCACCCCTCCACTTT. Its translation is CASSAQGAASPLHF. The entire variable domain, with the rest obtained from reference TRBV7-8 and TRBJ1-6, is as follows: GAGVSQSPRYKVAKRGQDVALRCDPISGHVSLFWYQQALGQGPEFLTYFQNEAQLDKSGLPSDRFFAERPEGSVSTLKIQRTQQEDSAVYLCASSAQGAASPLHFGNGTRLTVT.

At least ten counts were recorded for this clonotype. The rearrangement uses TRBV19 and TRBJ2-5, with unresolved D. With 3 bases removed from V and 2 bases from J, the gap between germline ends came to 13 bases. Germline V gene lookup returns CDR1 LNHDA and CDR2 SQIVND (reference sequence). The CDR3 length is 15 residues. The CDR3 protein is CASSIGLGSQETQYF. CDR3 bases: TGTGCCAGTAGTATCGGTTTGGGCAGTCAAGAGACCCAGTACTTC.

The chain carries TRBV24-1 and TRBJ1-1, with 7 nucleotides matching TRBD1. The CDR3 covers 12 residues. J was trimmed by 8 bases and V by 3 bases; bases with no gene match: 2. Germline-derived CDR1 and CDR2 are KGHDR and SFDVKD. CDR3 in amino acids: CATSDLRGEAFF. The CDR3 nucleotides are TGTGCCACCAGTGATCTCAGGGGGGAAGCTTTCTTT.

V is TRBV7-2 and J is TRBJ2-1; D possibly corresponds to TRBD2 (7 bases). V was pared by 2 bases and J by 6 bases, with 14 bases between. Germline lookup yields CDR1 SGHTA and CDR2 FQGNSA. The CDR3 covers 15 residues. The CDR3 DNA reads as TGTGCCAGCAGCTTATATGGGGGGGCCGTCAATGAGCAGTTCTTC. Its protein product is CASSLYGGAVNEQFF. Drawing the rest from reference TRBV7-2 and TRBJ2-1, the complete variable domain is GAGVSQSPSNKVTEKGKDVELRCDPISGHTALYWYRQSLGQGLEFLIYFQGNSAPDKSGLPSDRFSAERTGGSVSTLTIQRTQQEDSAVYLCASSLYGGAVNEQFFGPGTRLTVL.

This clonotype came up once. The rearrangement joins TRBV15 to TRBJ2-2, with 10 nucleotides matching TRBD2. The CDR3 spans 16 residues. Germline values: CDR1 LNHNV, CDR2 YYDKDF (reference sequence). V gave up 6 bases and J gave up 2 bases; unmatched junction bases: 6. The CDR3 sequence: CATRKSGRANTGELFF. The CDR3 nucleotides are TGTGCCACCAGGAAAAGCGGGAGGGCCAACACCGGGGAGCTGTTTTTT.

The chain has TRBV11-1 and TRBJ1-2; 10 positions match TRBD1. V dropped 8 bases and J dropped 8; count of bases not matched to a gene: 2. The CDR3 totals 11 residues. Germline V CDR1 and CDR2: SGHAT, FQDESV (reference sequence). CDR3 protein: CASGTGDGYTF. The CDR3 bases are TGTGCCAGCGGGACAGGGGACGGCTACACCTTC.

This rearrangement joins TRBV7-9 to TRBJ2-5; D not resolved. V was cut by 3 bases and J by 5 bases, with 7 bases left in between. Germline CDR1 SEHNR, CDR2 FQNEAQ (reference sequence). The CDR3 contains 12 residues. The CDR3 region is CASSLFGETQYF. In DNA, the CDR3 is TGTGCCAGCAGCTTGTTTGGGGAGACCCAGTACTTC.

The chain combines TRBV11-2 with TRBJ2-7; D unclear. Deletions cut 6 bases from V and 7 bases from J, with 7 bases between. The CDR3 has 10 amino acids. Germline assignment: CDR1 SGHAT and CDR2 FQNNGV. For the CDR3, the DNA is TGTGCCAGCAGTGTTCAAGAGCAGTACTTC. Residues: CASSVQEQYF. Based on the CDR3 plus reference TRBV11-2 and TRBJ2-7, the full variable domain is EAGVAQSPRYKIIEKRQSVAFWCNPISGHATLYWYQQILGQGPKLLIQFQNNGVVDDSQLPKDRFSAERLKGVDSTLKIQPAKLEDSAVYLCASSVQEQYFGPGTRLTVT.

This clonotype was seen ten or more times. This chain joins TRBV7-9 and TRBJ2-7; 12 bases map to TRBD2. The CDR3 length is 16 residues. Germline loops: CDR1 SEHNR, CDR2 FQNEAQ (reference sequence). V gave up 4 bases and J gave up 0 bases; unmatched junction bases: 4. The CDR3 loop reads CASSSPTSGSSYEQYF. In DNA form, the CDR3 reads TGTGCCAGCAGCTCCCCGACTAGCGGGAGCTCCTACGAGCAGTACTTC.